This TCR beta chain was identified in a study of CD8+ T cells in alopecia areata. Treatment noted: oral pan-JAK inhibitor, 5-10 mg twice daily. As part of sample collection, lesional scalp punch biopsies and peripheral blood were taken from alopecia areata patients. The CDR3 covers 14 residues. With V trimmed by 4 bases and J by 2 bases, 4 bases remained unmatched. The germline V gene has CDR1 SGHNT and CDR2 YYREEE (reference sequence). With regard to this clone: What it binds is not known.

Study findings and constraints: Elevated clonality characterized lesional scalp relative to normal scalp, particularly in alopecia totalis/universalis.

cDNA reverse transcribed from extracted RNA served as the sequencing template. Sequencing was performed with immunoSEQ multiplex PCR; in TCRdb, only in-frame clones are kept and a portion is missing. The sample records some 200,000 clones, roughly 64% being singletons. The chain recombines TRBV5-4 with TRBJ2-3; 7 nucleotides match TRBD1. The TCR comes from a human donor with alopecia areata. The sample consisted of CD4+ T cells sorted from blood, taken at week 24, from a patient treated with tofacitinib. The CDR3 sequence is CASSPGTDTDTQYF. CDR3 nucleotides: TGTGCCAGCAGCCCAGGGACAGACACAGATACGCAGTATTTT.